The 8 T cell receptor beta chains in this list originate from one sample, sequenced in a study of blood T cell repertoires in COVID-19. Sequencing used immunoSEQ multiplex PCR; TCRdb keeps in-frame clones, though not all of them. The sample includes fewer than 200,000 clones, roughly four fifths seen only once; the top ten take approximately 7%. The specimen sequenced was peripheral blood. These TCRs come from a human donor in a cohort sampled during active COVID-19.

This chain joins TRBV5-4 and TRBJ2-3; TRBD1 might be the D (6 bases). The V and J ends lost 5 bases and 2 bases respectively, with 12 bases between them. CDR3 length equals 14 residues. The germline V gene has CDR1 SGHNT and CDR2 YYREEE (reference sequence). The CDR3 DNA sequence: TGTGCCAGCAGGGCGGACAGTTCCACAGATACGCAGTATTTT. Translating it yields CASRADSSTDTQYF.

V is TRBV18 and J is TRBJ1-2; 7 nucleotides line up with TRBD1. The germline gives CDR1 KGHSH, CDR2 LQKENI. The CDR3 sequence is 17 residues long. With V trimmed by 2 bases and J by 6 bases, 15 bases remained unmatched. CDR3 sequence (DNA): TGTGCCAGCTCACCAGGCCCTTCCGGTGGCAGGGGGGATGGCTACACCTTC. Its translation: CASSPGPSGGRGDGYTF.

The chain uses TRBV19 and TRBJ2-2; 9 bases match TRBD1. CDR1 is LNHDA, CDR2 SQIVND, per germline (reference sequence). There are 15 residues in the CDR3. V dropped 6 bases and J dropped 4; count of bases not matched to a gene: 6. CDR3 loop: CASRIQGAGTGELFF. The CDR3 region has the DNA TGTGCCAGTAGGATACAGGGGGCGGGCACCGGGGAGCTGTTTTTT.

This chain connects TRBV24-1 to TRBJ2-1; 9 nucleotides align to TRBD2. CDR3 length: 15 amino acids. Looked up from germline, CDR1 is KGHDR and CDR2 is SFDVKD. Losses at the gene ends were 9 bases for V and 0 bases for J; bases not matched to a gene: 5. The CDR3 DNA reads as TGTGCCACCTCCTCGCGGGGGGGCTCCTACAATGAGCAGTTCTTC. Residues: CATSSRGGSYNEQFF.

This clone showed up just once. The chain uses TRBV5-4 and TRBJ2-7, with D possibly being TRBD1 (6 bases). The germline V gene has CDR1 SGHNT and CDR2 YYREEE (reference sequence). This CDR3 region has 13 residues. V was clipped by 3 bases and J by 9 bases, with 16 bases between them. CDR3 amino acids: CASSSLPGATQYF. CDR3 coding DNA: TGTGCCAGCAGCTCCCTTCCAGGGGCAACGCAGTACTTC.

The chain joins TRBV9 to TRBJ2-2; TRBD1 is a possible D gene (5 bases). The V end lost 2 bases, the J end lost 0 bases, and 8 bases lay between the germline ends. The CDR3 totals 15 residues. Germline V CDR1 and CDR2: SGDLS, YYNGEE. The DNA of the CDR3 is TGTGCCAGCAGCGTTCTAGGGGCGAACACCGGGGAGCTGTTTTTT. Protein sequence: CASSVLGANTGELFF. Complete variable domain (other parts from reference TRBV9 and TRBJ2-2): DSGVTQTPKHLITATGQRVTLRCSPRSGDLSVYWYQQSLDQGLQFLIQYYNGEERAKGNILERFSAQQFPDLHSELNLSSLELGDSALYFCASSVLGANTGELFFGEGSRLTVL.

This clone has a handful of counts. The chain employs TRBV9 and TRBJ1-6; D possibly corresponds to TRBD1 (5 bases). V was clipped by 1 base and J by 9 bases, with 11 bases between them. The germline V gene encodes CDR1 SGDLS and CDR2 YYNGEE. The CDR3 has 14 residues. The DNA of the CDR3 is TGTGCCAGCAGCGTACCAGGGATGGGTTCACCCCTCCACTTT. The encoded protein is CASSVPGMGSPLHF.

This clone was observed a handful of times. The chain couples TRBV11-2 to TRBJ1-3, with a weak D call TRBD1 (5 bases). In germline, CDR1 is SGHAT, CDR2 FQNNGV. The V end was cut by 3 bases, the J end by 0 bases, with 15 bases between. The CDR3 extends over 17 amino acids. CDR3 amino acids: CASSFAGQQVSGNTIYF. CDR3 bases: TGTGCCAGCAGCTTTGCGGGGCAGCAAGTCTCTGGAAACACCATATATTTT.